A single sample is the source of the 21 T cell receptor beta chains below, sequenced in a study of CD8 T cells in ankylosing spondylitis. TCRdb redid the calling of the 5' RACE reads with MiXCR, one entry per CDR3 protein. Here the sample spans about 360,000 distinct CDR3 sequences, roughly 22% being singletons. The sample taken for sequencing was blood, either unsorted or a sorted T cell fraction (not recorded which). The receptors come from a male donor with ankylosing spondylitis or in good health (not recorded which).

This clonotype was seen repeatedly, ten times or more. The V gene is TRBV29-1, the J gene TRBJ2-7; 12 bases align to TRBD1. The V segment lost 2 bases and the J segment 4 bases; nucleotides outside the gene matches: 3. The CDR3 loop spans 14 amino acids. From germline, CDR1 is SQVTM and CDR2 ANQGSEA. CDR3 sequence: CSVESGQGAYEQYF. The CDR3 nucleotides are TGCAGCGTTGAATCGGGACAGGGGGCTTACGAGCAGTACTTC.

The gene calls are TRBV4-1 and TRBJ1-4, with D possibly TRBD1 on 6 matching bases. Germline-derived CDR1 and CDR2 are MGHRA and YSYEKL. CDR3 length: 15 amino acids. V lost 4 bases, J lost 8 bases, and 17 bases lay in between. CDR3 loop: CASSRAAGAGEKLFF. The CDR3 DNA reads TGCGCCAGCAGCCGAGCTGCGGGGGCAGGGGAAAAACTGTTTTTT.

This clonotype came up a few times. V is TRBV24-1 and J is TRBJ2-1; 7 bases align to TRBD2. This CDR3 is 14 amino acids long. Germline V gene lookup returns CDR1 KGHDR and CDR2 SFDVKD. The ends lost 2 bases at V and 3 bases at J; junction bases unmatched: 0. The chain's CDR3 is CATSDSGGYNEQFF. The CDR3 DNA sequence: TGTGCCACCAGTGATTCGGGAGGCTACAATGAGCAGTTCTTC.

The V and J genes are TRBV15 and TRBJ2-7; D tentatively fits TRBD1 or TRBD2 (6 bases each). This CDR3 is built from 17 residues. Trimming removed 3 bases from V and 3 bases from J, with 21 bases in between. In germline, CDR1 is LNHNV, CDR2 YYDKDF (reference sequence). CDR3 in amino acids: CATSSIKRRDIDYEQYF. Here the CDR3 DNA reads TGTGCCACCAGCAGTATAAAACGGCGGGACATAGACTACGAGCAGTACTTC.

The J gene is TRBJ2-1, the V gene TRBV3-1; D is perhaps TRBD2 (6 bases). CDR1 is LGHDT, CDR2 YNNKEL, per germline (reference sequence). The CDR3 spans 15 residues. V was pared by 1 base and J by 5 bases, with 12 bases between. As DNA, the CDR3 is TGTGCCAGCAGCCAAGTGGATTGGGGGGACAATGAGCAGTTCTTC. Encoded protein: CASSQVDWGDNEQFF.

This clonotype was picked up a small number of times. This sequence joins TRBV12-3 or TRBV12-4 and TRBJ2-1; TRBD2 aligns across 7 bases. V trimming: 5 bases; J trimming: 7 bases; junction bases outside the gene matches: 17. CDR3 length equals 17 residues. The CDR3 spells CASSPLSGGTGDNEQFF. Written as DNA, the CDR3 is TGTGCCAGCAGTCCGCTCTCCGGGGGGACGGGGGATAATGAGCAGTTCTTC.

This clonotype was detected a few times. The CDR3: CSARLRGTSYNEQFF. CDR3 nucleotides: TGCAGTGCTAGACTCCGCGGGACTTCCTACAATGAGCAGTTCTTC. The chain carries TRBV20-1 and TRBJ2-1; perhaps TRBD2 as D (6 bases). The CDR3 loop spans 15 amino acids. Trimming left V 2 bases short and J 1 base short, with 12 bases between. CDR1 DFQATT and CDR2 SNEGSKA come from the germline V gene (reference sequence).

This clonotype was seen a handful of times. The V gene is TRBV12-3 or TRBV12-4, the J gene TRBJ2-3; D perhaps matches TRBD1 (6 bases). The CDR3 loop spans 16 amino acids. V dropped 4 bases and J dropped 3 bases, with 17 bases sitting between them. The DNA for the CDR3 is TGTGCCAGCAGTTATTATGTGGGGGCCATTACAGATACGCAGTATTTT. Translation gives CASSYYVGAITDTQYF.

This clonotype has a handful of counts. V gene TRBV5-5 combines with J gene TRBJ2-5; D is possibly TRBD2 (6 bases). The CDR3 contains 17 residues. Germline assignment: CDR1 SGHKS and CDR2 YYEKEE (reference sequence). Trimming shortened V by 0 bases and J by 3 bases, and 18 bases separated the two germline ends. The CDR3 reads CASSLDRGAEGEETQYF. In nucleotides, the CDR3 is TGTGCCAGCAGCTTGGATCGCGGGGCGGAAGGAGAAGAGACCCAGTACTTC.

The V and J genes are TRBV29-1 and TRBJ2-7, with TRBD1 identical over 9 bases. CDR3 length equals 13 residues. CDR1 is SQVTM and CDR2 is ANQGSEA in the germline V gene. Losses at the gene ends were 6 bases for V and 3 bases for J; bases not matched to a gene: 6. The CDR3 DNA is TGCAGCGTGCGGACAGGGGCCCTCTACGAGCAGTACTTC. The encoded protein is CSVRTGALYEQYF.

The chain joins TRBV4-2 to TRBJ1-5; D remains ambiguous. CDR3 length: 14 residues. Germline V CDR1 and CDR2: LGHNA, YNFKEQ. The germline V and J ends were trimmed by 7 bases and 4 bases, with 14 bases remaining between them. DNA for the CDR3: TGTGCCAGCACCCGGACCTTAGGGAATCAGCCCCAGCATTTT. Translation gives CASTRTLGNQPQHF.

This clonotype was counted only a few times. The chain joins TRBV12-3 or TRBV12-4 to TRBJ2-7; D is unclear. Trimming pared 2 bases from V and 3 bases from J, leaving 5 bases between. This CDR3 spans 12 amino acids. The chain's CDR3 is CASSLTIYEQYF. In DNA, the CDR3 is TGTGCCAGCAGTTTAACTATCTACGAGCAGTACTTC.

This clonotype was seen a handful of times. The gene calls are TRBV12-3 or TRBV12-4 and TRBJ2-1; 11 bases match TRBD2. V shed 1 base, J shed 5 bases, and the junction held 4 bases outside the gene matches. CDR3 length equals 16 residues. The CDR3 here is CASSLGLAGLNNEQFF. The CDR3 bases are TGTGCCAGCAGTTTAGGACTAGCGGGGCTTAACAATGAGCAGTTCTTC.

The chain couples TRBV4-1 to TRBJ2-2, with D tentatively TRBD2 (5 bases). The CDR3 is 14 residues long. Trimming left V 0 bases short and J 9 bases short, with 11 bases between. CDR1 and CDR2 (germline): MGHRA, YSYEKL. The CDR3 region has the DNA TGCGCCAGCAGCCAAGATTCGGGATTTAGGGAGCTGTTTTTT. Encoded protein: CASSQDSGFRELFF.

The chain is built from TRBV24-1 and TRBJ1-1; the D gene is possibly TRBD1 (5 bases). This CDR3 contains 14 residues. Trimming shortened V by 10 bases and J by 5 bases, and 19 bases separated the two germline ends. Germline loops: CDR1 KGHDR, CDR2 SFDVKD. CDR3 nucleotides: TGTGCCACAACCTACCCAAGGGGAAGGACTGAAGCTTTCTTT. This codes for CATTYPRGRTEAFF.

The chain combines TRBV12-3 or TRBV12-4 with TRBJ2-7, with no clear D. The V end lost 4 bases, the J end lost 3 bases, and 16 bases lay between the germline ends. The CDR3 has 15 amino acids. For the CDR3, the DNA is TGTGCCAGCAGTTCATCGACTTTACTTGGCTACGAGCAGTACTTC. Its translation is CASSSSTLLGYEQYF.

The chain combines TRBV4-1 with TRBJ2-7; D gene ambiguous. CDR1 and CDR2 (germline): MGHRA, YSYEKL. The CDR3 is made up of 16 amino acids. V lost 0 bases, J lost 0 bases, and 12 bases lay in between. CDR3 region: CASSQDRLLSSYEQYF. CDR3 bases: TGCGCCAGCAGCCAAGATAGACTGCTGAGCTCCTACGAGCAGTACTTC.

This clonotype has only a few counts. The chain employs TRBV10-2 and TRBJ1-4, with unresolved D. The V end lost 3 bases, the J end lost 5 bases, and 13 bases lay between the germline ends. This CDR3 has 15 residues. Germline V lookup: CDR1 WSHSY, CDR2 SAAADI. In nucleotides, the CDR3 is TGCGCCAGCAGTGAAATAGACGATAGGAATGAAAAACTGTTTTTT. Amino acid sequence: CASSEIDDRNEKLFF.

Here the CDR3 reads CAISELVLENYEQYF. The DNA of the CDR3 is TGTGCCATCAGTGAACTCGTGCTAGAAAACTACGAGCAGTACTTC. V is TRBV10-3 and J is TRBJ2-7; the D is unclear. V was shortened by 3 bases and J by 3 bases, with 15 bases between the two germline ends. The CDR3 sequence is 15 residues long. Germline lookup yields CDR1 ENHRY and CDR2 SYGVKD.

The sample holds one count of this clonotype. This sequence joins TRBV11-2 and TRBJ2-7; tentative D call: TRBD1 (6 bases). In germline, CDR1 is SGHAT, CDR2 FQNNGV. V lost 6 bases and J 0 bases, leaving 12 bases between the germline ends. The CDR3 runs to 14 residues. CDR3 nucleotides: TGTGCCAGCAGTACAGGGATTAGCTCCTACGAGCAGTACTTC. Protein sequence: CASSTGISSYEQYF.

The rearrangement uses TRBV7-2 and TRBJ2-5; the D is unclear. This CDR3 contains 13 residues. The germline V and J ends were trimmed by 2 bases and 2 bases, with 6 bases remaining between them. From germline, CDR1 is SGHTA and CDR2 FQGNSA. As DNA, the CDR3 is TGTGCCAGCAGCTTAAGCAGACAAGAGACCCAGTACTTC. It specifies CASSLSRQETQYF.